The 31 T cell receptor beta chains below were found in one sample sequenced in a study of metastatic and nonmetastatic thyroid tumors. All patients were untreated before thyroid surgery. TCRdb used MiXCR to call clones anew from the PCR reads. The sample records several thousand clones, around 28% being singletons. The sequenced sample consisted of adjacent normal tissue. The receptor source for this set is a female donor with papillary thyroid cancer or a benign thyroid nodule (not recorded which). Some clones in this sample may be carry-over from other donors' samples.

This clone showed up many times. This may arise from a read error, as a much more abundant clone is one base away. CDR3 protein: CSAVEITDAQYF. In nucleotides, the CDR3 is TGCAGTGCTGTGGAAATCACAGATGCGCAGTATTTT. This rearrangement joins TRBV20-1 to TRBJ2-3; D remains ambiguous. The CDR3 contains 12 residues. Germline V gene data show CDR1 as DFQATT and CDR2 as SNEGSKA (reference sequence).

This clone counts as medium-sized. The V and J genes are TRBV20-1 and TRBJ1-1; the D is unclear. V lost 5 bases to trimming and J lost 1 base, with 8 bases between them. CDR1 is DFQATT and CDR2 is SNEGSKA in the germline V gene (reference sequence). CDR3 length: 12 amino acids. This CDR3 is CSAARRNTEAFF. The CDR3, as DNA: TGCAGTGCTGCCCGGAGGAACACTGAAGCTTTCTTT.

This clone was recorded many times. The rearrangement links TRBV20-1 to TRBJ2-4; D call uncertain. Trimming shortened V by 3 bases and J by 1 base, and 10 bases separated the two germline ends. The CDR3 sequence is 14 residues long. Looked up from germline, CDR1 is DFQATT and CDR2 is SNEGSKA (reference sequence). The DNA of the CDR3 is TGCAGTGCTAGTCTATCAGGCGCCAAAAACATTCAGTACTTC. This translates into CSASLSGAKNIQYF.

The rearrangement joins TRBV11-3 to TRBJ2-7; TRBD1 agrees at 8 bases. CDR1 SGHNT and CDR2 YENEEA come from the germline V gene. Trimming cost V 9 bases and J 1 base; bases outside gene matches: 11. The CDR3 has 15 residues. The CDR3: CASSRDRSRSYEQYF. The CDR3, as DNA: TGTGCCAGTTCCCGGGACAGGAGTAGGTCCTACGAGCAGTACTTC.

This clone has only a few counts. For the CDR3, the DNA is TGTGCCAGCATGAGACAGGCGGTCTACACCTTC. This gives the protein CASMRQAVYTF. V gene TRBV12-3 or TRBV12-4 combines with J gene TRBJ1-2; perhaps TRBD1 as D (6 bases). Trimming took off 7 bases at V and 10 bases at J, with 13 bases between the two ends. The CDR3 runs 11 residues.

The V gene is TRBV6-1, the J gene TRBJ1-1, with D hard to call. Germline V gene sequence: CDR1 MNHNS, CDR2 SASEGT. The CDR3 is made up of 16 amino acids. Trimming left V 4 bases short and J 1 base short, with 16 bases between. The CDR3 loop reads CASSGKWAAPNTEAFF. The CDR3 nucleotides are TGTGCCAGCAGTGGAAAATGGGCAGCACCGAACACTGAAGCTTTCTTT.

J is TRBJ1-3 and V is TRBV20-1; D remains ambiguous. In germline, CDR1 is DFQATT, CDR2 SNEGSKA (reference sequence). The V and J ends lost 1 base and 4 bases respectively, with 11 bases between them. This CDR3 has 14 amino acids. CDR3 sequence (DNA): TGCAGTGCTAGAGGACTCGGGGTCGGAAACACCATATATTTT. Its translation is CSARGLGVGNTIYF.

This chain links TRBV7-9 with TRBJ1-1, with TRBD1 identical over 9 bases. This CDR3 has 12 residues. The germline gives CDR1 SEHNR, CDR2 FQNEAQ (reference sequence). Trimming removed 7 bases from V and 6 bases from J; junction bases left unmatched: 3. The CDR3 nucleotides are TGTGCCAGCAAACAGGGGGCAGCTGAAGCTTTCTTT. It codes for CASKQGAAEAFF.

This clone was observed a few times. This chain joins TRBV12-3 or TRBV12-4 and TRBJ2-7, with 7 bases matching TRBD1. Losses at the gene ends were 7 bases for V and 2 bases for J; bases not matched to a gene: 14. The CDR3 covers 16 residues. Here the CDR3 reads CASTSTTGDTTYEQYF. The CDR3 DNA sequence: TGTGCCAGCACCTCGACAACAGGGGACACAACCTACGAGCAGTACTTC.

The rearrangement joins TRBV19 to TRBJ2-1; D is ambiguous. Trimming took off 4 bases at V and 3 bases at J, with 4 bases between the two ends. From germline, CDR1 is LNHDA and CDR2 SQIVND (reference sequence). CDR3 length: 12 residues. The CDR3 region has the DNA TGTGCCAGTAGTAGGGGCTACAATGAGCAGTTCTTC. This translates into CASSRGYNEQFF.

This clone was seen ten or more times. With a much larger clone just one base away, this may be a read error. This rearrangement joins TRBV5-6 to TRBJ1-4, with 8 bases fitting TRBD1. The CDR3 is 15 residues long. In germline, CDR1 is SGHDT, CDR2 YYEEEE. CDR3: CTSSDQGAANEKLFF. For the CDR3, the DNA is TGTACCAGCAGCGATCAGGGGGCTGCTAATGAAAAACTGTTTTTT.

As regards this clone: One end of the junction varies from germline; a read error may be responsible. The gene calls are TRBV6-1 and TRBJ2-4; TRBD2 agrees at 12 bases. The CDR3 is made up of 19 amino acids. Germline values: CDR1 MNHNS, CDR2 SASEGT. The CDR3 spells CASSVRTSGDRITKNIQNF. CDR3 bases: TGTGCCAGCAGCGTACGGACTAGCGGGGACCGTATCACCAAAAACATTCAGAACTTC.

This clone is medium-sized (0.01 to 0.1%). V usage is TRBV10-3 and J usage is TRBJ2-7, with D unresolved. Trimming pared 6 bases from V and 5 bases from J, leaving 17 bases between. The CDR3 has 14 residues. Germline V gene sequence: CDR1 ENHRY, CDR2 SYGVKD. The CDR3 DNA reads TGTGCCATCAGCAGTCCCCTAGTTCGACACGAGCAGTACTTC. It translates to CAISSPLVRHEQYF.

This clone is medium-sized by share. The chain carries TRBV7-6 and TRBJ2-1, with 12 nucleotides matching TRBD2. The J segment lost 8 bases and the V segment lost 2 bases, leaving 7 bases of the junction unmatched. Germline CDR1 reads SGHVS; CDR2 reads FNYEAQ. The CDR3 is 16 amino acids. CDR3 loop: CASSLRLAGGPDEQFF. The CDR3, as DNA: TGTGCCAGCAGCTTACGGCTAGCGGGAGGGCCTGATGAGCAGTTCTTC.

This clone showed up many times. This chain uses TRBV13 with TRBJ2-1; D ambiguous. The V gene lost 3 bases and the J gene lost 6 bases, with 6 bases spanning the gap. The CDR3 loop spans 12 amino acids. The V gene's germline CDR1 is PRHDT and CDR2 FYEKMQ (reference sequence). The CDR3 reads CASSFGGNEQFF. The CDR3 DNA is TGTGCCAGCAGCTTTGGTGGCAATGAGCAGTTCTTC.

This clone is medium-sized by share. The V and J genes are TRBV3-1 and TRBJ2-7; D is unresolved. CDR1 and CDR2 from the germline V gene are LGHDT and YNNKEL (reference sequence). V lost 0 bases and J 6 bases, leaving 9 bases between the germline ends. There are 13 residues in the CDR3. CDR3 protein: CASSQETKGEQYF. The DNA for the CDR3 is TGTGCCAGCAGCCAAGAAACAAAAGGCGAGCAGTACTTC.

The rearrangement uses TRBV5-1 and TRBJ1-3, with 7 nucleotides matching TRBD1. V shed 7 bases, J shed 0 bases, and the junction held 4 bases outside the gene matches. This CDR3 spans 14 amino acids. The V gene's germline CDR1 is SGHRS and CDR2 YFSETQ. The CDR3 bases are TGCGCCAGCCAGGGACAGCCCTCTGGAAACACCATATATTTT. This sequence encodes CASQGQPSGNTIYF.

By sample share, this clone is medium-sized (0.01 to 0.1%). The gene calls are TRBV28 and TRBJ1-5; maybe TRBD1 (6 bases). CDR1 MDHEN and CDR2 SYDVKM come from the germline V gene. This CDR3 contains 15 residues. The germline V and J ends were trimmed by 6 bases and 5 bases, with 17 bases remaining between them. This CDR3 is CASRLPNREYQPQHF. In DNA, the CDR3 is TGTGCCAGCAGGCTACCGAACAGGGAGTATCAGCCCCAGCATTTT.

In its sample, this clone was seen many times. Other DNA sequences in this sample translate to the same CDR3. The J gene is TRBJ2-5, the V gene TRBV19; no clear D. CDR3 size: 14 residues. Germline-derived CDR1 and CDR2 are LNHDA and SQIVND (reference sequence). With 5 bases removed from V and 1 base from J, the gap between germline ends came to 11 bases. CDR3 coding DNA: TGTGCCAGTAGTCCTCGGACGGTCCAAGAGACCCAGTACTTC. This gives the protein CASSPRTVQETQYF.

By sample fraction, this clone is medium-sized (0.01 to 0.1%). The V call is TRBV19, the J call TRBJ2-3, with D tentatively TRBD1 or TRBD2 (7 bases each). The V gene's germline CDR1 is LNHDA and CDR2 SQIVND (reference sequence). This CDR3 spans 15 amino acids. V gave up 6 bases and J gave up 1 base, with 14 bases separating them. Written as DNA, the CDR3 is TGTGCCAGTAGCGTGCAGGGGGGGGGCACAGATACGCAGTATTTT. Encoded protein: CASSVQGGGTDTQYF. The variable domain in full, with the rest retrieved from reference TRBV19 and TRBJ2-3, is DGGITQSPKYLFRKEGQNVTLSCEQNLNHDAMYWYRQDPGQGLRLIYYSQIVNDFQKGDIAEGYSVSREKKESFPLTVTSAQKNPTAFYLCASSVQGGGTDTQYFGPGTRLTVL.

This clone has just a few counts. This chain connects TRBV6-1 to TRBJ2-1, with 16 bases matching TRBD2. V lost 6 bases, J lost 10 bases, and 12 bases stayed unmatched. Per the germline V gene, CDR1 is MNHNS and CDR2 is SASEGT. The CDR3 sequence is 17 residues long. The CDR3 DNA sequence: TGTGCCAGCAGGGACGTCTTCGGGACTAGCGGGAGGGAGGAGCAGTTCTTC. Its translation: CASRDVFGTSGREEQFF.

V and J are TRBV3-1 and TRBJ2-5; 11 bases are a match to TRBD2. This CDR3 is built from 18 residues. Germline V gene sequence: CDR1 LGHDT, CDR2 YNNKEL (reference sequence). Trimming took 5 bases from V and 4 from J; bases not matched to a gene: 15. DNA of the CDR3: TGTGCCAGCAGCGTAGCAACTCTAGCGGGAGGCCGAGGAGAGACCCAGTACTTC. Protein sequence: CASSVATLAGGRGETQYF.

This clone is classed as medium-sized (0.01 to 0.1%). The chain couples TRBV5-1 to TRBJ2-3; D is ambiguous. The CDR3 contains 14 residues. Germline-derived CDR1 and CDR2 are SGHRS and YFSETQ. The V end lost 4 bases, the J end lost 4 bases, and 13 bases lay between the germline ends. The CDR3 bases are TGCGCCAGCAGCCCAGTCGGTGGGTCAGATACGCAGTATTTT. It encodes CASSPVGGSDTQYF.

The chain has TRBV20-1 and TRBJ2-7; TRBD2 matches at 9 bases. V was pared by 3 bases and J by 1 base, with 1 base of the junction left unmatched. Germline-derived CDR1 and CDR2 are DFQATT and SNEGSKA (reference sequence). The CDR3 covers 13 residues. The CDR3 here is CSARGLASYEQYF. For the CDR3, the DNA is TGCAGTGCTAGGGGACTAGCATCCTACGAGCAGTACTTC.

The chain joins TRBV5-6 to TRBJ1-4; D remains unclear. V was cut by 0 bases and J by 8 bases, with 8 bases left in between. Germline V gene data show CDR1 as SGHDT and CDR2 as YYEEEE. The CDR3 length is 13 residues. The CDR3 DNA sequence: TGTGCCAGCAGCTTGGCTTCTGGGGAAAAACTGTTTTTT. Translating gives CASSLASGEKLFF. The whole variable domain, filled in from reference TRBV5-6 and TRBJ1-4, reads DAGVTQSPTHLIKTRGQQVTLRCSPKSGHDTVSWYQQALGQGPQFIFQYYEEEERQRGNFPDRFSGHQFPNYSSELNVNALLLGDSALYLCASSLASGEKLFFGSGTQLSVL.

The J gene is TRBJ2-1, the V gene TRBV7-9; possible D gene TRBD1, 6 bases. Between the trimmed V and J ends, which lost 5 bases and 8 bases, there was a span of 10 bases. The CDR3 is 12 amino acids. Per germline, CDR1 SEHNR and CDR2 FQNEAQ (reference sequence). The CDR3 spells CASSHRDDEQFF. DNA of the CDR3: TGTGCCAGCAGCCACAGGGATGATGAGCAGTTCTTC.

This clone rates as medium-sized. This rearrangement joins TRBV12-3 or TRBV12-4 to TRBJ2-2; 11 bases match TRBD1. The CDR3 runs 15 residues. After removal of 4 bases from V and 6 bases from J, the junction contained 4 bases not matched to a gene. DNA for the CDR3: TGTGCCAGCAGTTGGGGGACAGGGGGTGCCGGGGAGCTGTTTTTT. Translating gives CASSWGTGGAGELFF.

By share, this clone counts as medium-sized. The chain is built from TRBV11-2 and TRBJ2-3; D is unresolved. There are 14 residues in the CDR3. Trimming shortened V by 0 bases and J by 1 base, and 5 bases separated the two germline ends. Germline values: CDR1 SGHAT, CDR2 FQNNGV. CDR3 loop: CASSLDQGTDTQYF. Written as DNA, the CDR3 is TGTGCCAGCAGCTTAGATCAGGGCACAGATACGCAGTATTTT.

This clone was counted a few times. J is TRBJ1-1 and V is TRBV6-1; a weak D match, TRBD1 (5 bases). Deletions cut 10 bases from V and 7 bases from J, with 13 bases between. Germline V gene data show CDR1 as MNHNS and CDR2 as SASEGT. The CDR3 runs 11 residues. The CDR3 loop reads CATRVGGEAFF. The CDR3 bases are TGTGCCACCCGGGTGGGGGGTGAAGCTTTCTTT.

The CDR3 nucleotides read TGCAGTGCTAGGGAAATTGGACTAGCGGGAGGGCCAGGGACCGGGGAGCTGTTTTTT. Its protein product is CSAREIGLAGGPGTGELFF. The chain combines TRBV20-1 with TRBJ2-2; 15 bases agree with TRBD2. Trimming took 3 bases from V and 5 from J; bases not matched to a gene: 13. The CDR3 is made up of 19 amino acids. The germline gives CDR1 DFQATT, CDR2 SNEGSKA (reference sequence).

This clone is labeled large. This sequence joins TRBV7-2 and TRBJ2-2; D might be TRBD1 or TRBD2, each matching 5 bases. CDR1 is SGHTA, CDR2 FQGNSA, per germline. V lost 1 base and J 5 bases, leaving 11 bases between the germline ends. The length of the CDR3 is 15 residues. CDR3 sequence: CASSLVGGVTGELFF. In DNA form, the CDR3 reads TGTGCCAGCAGCTTAGTTGGGGGAGTTACCGGGGAGCTGTTTTTT.